This T cell receptor beta chain was documented in a study of shared clonotypes between healthy human individuals. The length of the CDR3 is 14 residues. Deletions cut 2 bases from V and 4 bases from J, with 11 bases between. In germline, CDR1 is SNHLY, CDR2 FYNNEI. In the sorted-subset replicate PCRs, 200 ng DNA, roughly 29,000 T cell genomes, was used. TCRdb's table, derived via immunoSEQ multiplex PCR, lists solely in-frame clones and lacks some. The table lists 2 million to 2.5 million clones, approximately 96% of them singletons. The chain carries TRBV2 and TRBJ1-1; possibly TRBD1 for D (5 bases). This TCR was sampled from a man aged 18 to 35 in good health. Specimen: naive CD4+ T cells sorted from blood. Subset denoted: CD45RA+ positively selected. The CDR3 loop is CASSERGRVTEAFF. CDR3 coding DNA: TGTGCCAGCAGTGAACGAGGCAGGGTCACTGAAGCTTTCTTT.